This T cell receptor (beta chain) was observed in a study of T cell responses to AZD1222 COVID-19 vaccine (dated by TCRdb to the early 2020s). About the full investigation: A total of around 240 trial participants underwent TCR sequencing, of whom some 210 received two doses of AZD1222 and about 25 received two doses of the MenACWY control vaccine. Trial participants were enrolled by age into 18-55, 56-69 and 70-plus year subgroups, with approximately 150, 30 and 60 TCR-sequenced participants respectively.

What the work shows at the level of the full study, not this receptor alone: Participants were mostly white British and included more females than males, and it was suggested by the authors that clonal diversity may have been underestimated. A significant rise in spike-specific TCR breadth and depth was observed after two AZD1222 doses relative to day 0 and relative to MenACWY recipients. No day 14 peak-response samples were available, so repertoires were characterized only after the peak T cell response. Conclusions about previously exposed vaccinees were limited because only 6 or 7 AZD1222 recipients were SARS-CoV-2 seropositive at baseline. Reportedly, close to half of the unique spike-specific TCRs recognized epitopes lying outside the regions that are mutated in the B.1.351 and B.1.1.7 variants. In the small 56-69-year group, the increase in depth fell short of significance, most likely because of low power. Vaccine-associated CD4 TCRs spanned the whole spike protein, with dominant responses in regions 160-218 and 743-854.

The CDR3 regions of human TCRbeta chains were subjected to immunosequencing. Per the source publication's procedure: Repertoire TCRs were checked for matches against a reference library of SARS-CoV-2-specific TCRs that had been generated using the MIRA antigen-specificity platform. Breadth meant the fraction of unique TCRs that were SARS-CoV-2-associated, whereas depth meant the fraction of total T cells that were SARS-CoV-2-associated. Using the MIRA data, each spike-specific TCR was mapped to the spike region that the TCR reacts to and placed in a CD4 or CD8 class. Log10-transformed breadth and depth values were compared by one-way ANOVA with Sidak's multiple comparisons tests. Sourced from immuneACCESS, this table was stored by TCRdb with only in-frame sequences that have V and J called. A share of the clones is absent; for the studies checked, an unresolved V gene accounts for under half, and the remainder has no known explanation. D and trimming come from the DNA, and the V and J calls and clone size come from that table. The sample contains about 110,000 clones, 70% to 90% of them found a single time. Approximately 15% of the sample is in the top ten clones.

A word on this clone: Its antigen has not been determined. No per-base quality is available; no much larger clone lies one base away.

In light of the paper, this sample's time point label describes: about 28 days (+/-7) after the second vaccine dose. AZD1222 recipients given second doses at about 4 weeks or at about 12 weeks were pooled, since spike-specific TCR depth and breadth were not found to differ between the two schedules. Samples from vaccinated people were obtained from the UK trials COV001 and COV002, which included a single-blind randomized controlled phase 2/3 trial of AZD1222 (ChAdOx1 nCoV-19) in healthy adults. Trial participant PBMC samples were collected at day 0 and day 28 after the second dose for TCRbeta chain sequencing. Deletion took 5 bases off V and 1 base off J, with a span of 12 bases between the germline ends. The germline V gene encodes CDR1 MDHEN and CDR2 SYDVKM. Counted from cysteine to phenylalanine, this CDR3 has 16 amino acids. Of the read, only the CDR3 DNA is kept; its 48 bases are in frame from base 1.

The chain couples TRBV28 to TRBJ2-6, and TRBD2 may be the D gene, going by 5 matching bases. Sequenced material: peripheral blood, taken 28 days after the second AZD1222 dose. This receptor was obtained from an adult who received the AZD1222 COVID-19 vaccine. The DNA sequence is as follows: TGTGCCAGCAGTCCCCGGGGTACGTCTGGGGCCAACGTCCTGACTTTC. Translated, this gives CASSPRGTSGANVLTF.